This T cell receptor (beta chain) was found in a study of T cells in Graves' hyperthyroidism and ophthalmopathy. Overall study results and limits: The model foresaw ophthalmopathy a median roughly 6.6 months prior to onset. From stable hyperthyroidism, ophthalmopathy was separated by a 13 V-J model.

In its sample, this clonotype was seen many times. Its antigen is not known. For the diagnoses, clinical symptoms, serum thyroxine and TRAb, thyroid ultrasound and orbital computed tomography were used. TCR beta CDR3 regions were amplified from RNA transcripts. The HTBI set primed first-round TCR CDR3 RT-PCR. TCRdb independently ran MiXCR on the multiplex PCR reads; one entry per CDR3 protein. Of fewer than 600,000 distinct CDR3 sequences in the sample, 11% to 15% were seen once. This clonotype was obtained from a middle-aged woman with Graves' hyperthyroidism. The sequencing input was blood.

This chain's CDR3 is CSARSSLAPPLHF. The CDR3 coding sequence is TGCAGTGCTAGGAGTTCCCTTGCTCCGCCCCTCCACTTT. The chain couples TRBV20-1 to TRBJ1-6; D not resolved. The CDR3 runs 13 residues. V lost 3 bases to trimming and J lost 13 bases, with 16 bases between them. Germline-derived CDR1 and CDR2 are DFQATT and SNEGSKA (reference sequence).